This T cell receptor beta chain appears in the sequencing data of a study of blood T cell repertoires in COVID-19. Turning to the study itself: Samples representing acute and convalescent COVID-19 were sourced from the United States, Italy and Spain. From T cells, B-cell-depleted T cells, or PBMCs came the material, which was cDNA or gDNA.

Seattle researchers signed up patients amid active infection and tracked them longitudinally. Study processing details: Amplifying reference gene primers gave estimates of nucleated cell counts. Assay used: immunoSEQ multiplex PCR; TCRdb lists only in-frame clones, some missing. V, J and clone size are those of that table, while D and trimming were read from the DNA. The sample has some 140,000 clones; roughly 88% are singletons. The V end lost 6 bases, the J end lost 1 base, and 9 bases lay between the germline ends. Per germline, CDR1 MNHEY and CDR2 SVGAGI. This CDR3 has 13 amino acids. The chain links TRBV6-5 to TRBJ1-1, with TRBD1 as a possible D gene (5 bases). The TCR originated in a man between 60 and 75 years old with COVID-19, enrolled during active disease. The sequencing sample was made of peripheral blood. For the CDR3, the DNA is TGTGCCAGCAGGCGACAGACGAACACTGAAGCTTTCTTT. This translates into CASRRQTNTEAFF.